One and the same sample provided the 23 T cell receptor beta chains below, sequenced in a study of CD8+ T cells in alopecia areata. RNA extraction was followed by reverse transcription into cDNA, which acted as the sequencing template. Sequencing was performed with immunoSEQ multiplex PCR; in TCRdb, only in-frame clones are kept and a portion is missing. The sample has some 170,000 clones; about 63% are singletons. Sequenced material: CD4+ T cells sorted from blood, taken at week 0. These receptor sequences come from a human donor with alopecia areata.

This clone was counted a few times. CDR3 sequence (DNA): TGCAGCGTTGCAACTAGCGGGGGCCTGGGGACAGATACGCAGTATTTT. Amino acid sequence: CSVATSGGLGTDTQYF. The genes are TRBV29-1 and TRBJ2-3, with 11 bases that match TRBD2. This CDR3 spans 16 amino acids. J gave up 3 bases and V 4 bases, and 9 bases lay outside the gene matches. Germline lookup yields CDR1 SQVTM and CDR2 ANQGSEA.

V usage is TRBV5-6 and J usage is TRBJ1-5, with D possibly being TRBD1 (5 bases). The CDR3 sequence is 15 residues long. The V end was cut by 7 bases, the J end by 0 bases, with 14 bases between. Germline lookup yields CDR1 SGHDT and CDR2 YYEEEE. CDR3 DNA: TGTGCCAGCGCCTATGGACAATATAGCAATCAGCCCCAGCATTTT. Its translation is CASAYGQYSNQPQHF.

The chain has TRBV7-2 and TRBJ2-7, with D tentatively TRBD1 (5 bases). The CDR3 totals 15 residues. V gave up 6 bases and J gave up 0 bases, with 15 bases separating them. From germline, CDR1 is SGHTA and CDR2 FQGNSA. CDR3 DNA sequence: TGTGCCAGCAGTCAGGCCTGGGGCGGCTCCTACGAGCAGTACTTC. Translated: CASSQAWGGSYEQYF.

The rearrangement links TRBV30 to TRBJ2-3; 7 bases match TRBD2. The CDR3 spans 14 residues. V lost 0 bases, J lost 4 bases, and 4 bases stayed unmatched. Germline V gene lookup returns CDR1 GTSNPN and CDR2 SVGIG (reference sequence). The CDR3 protein is CAWSVLGGSDTQYF. CDR3 nucleotide sequence: TGTGCCTGGAGTGTACTGGGAGGGTCAGATACGCAGTATTTT.

V is TRBV30 and J is TRBJ1-1; perhaps TRBD1 as D (5 bases). The CDR3 is made up of 17 amino acids. From germline, CDR1 is GTSNPN and CDR2 SVGIG (reference sequence). Trimming stripped 0 bases from V and 1 base from J, with 18 bases between. In DNA, the CDR3 is TGTGCCTGGAGTGTACGTTATATGGGACCGCGGAACACTGAAGCTTTCTTT. Amino acid sequence: CAWSVRYMGPRNTEAFF.

This chain links TRBV7-2 with TRBJ1-1, with D perhaps TRBD1 (5 bases). This CDR3 spans 15 amino acids. Germline V gene lookup returns CDR1 SGHTA and CDR2 FQGNSA. Trimming left V 4 bases short and J 4 bases short, with 16 bases between. The CDR3 DNA reads as TGTGCCAGCAGCTCCCGTCCGCAGGGACGCACTGAAGCTTTCTTT. The encoded protein is CASSSRPQGRTEAFF.

This clone has a handful of counts. This chain links TRBV2 with TRBJ1-5, with TRBD1 matching 9 bases. The CDR3 runs to 14 residues. The germline gives CDR1 SNHLY, CDR2 FYNNEI. J lost 5 bases, V lost 5 bases, and 4 bases had no gene match. CDR3 region: CASSLGDRDQPQHF. CDR3 coding DNA: TGTGCCAGCAGTCTGGGGGACAGGGATCAGCCCCAGCATTTT.

This chain uses TRBV20-1 with TRBJ2-5; no clear D. The CDR3 is 11 residues long. Germline V gene sequence: CDR1 DFQATT, CDR2 SNEGSKA (reference sequence). CDR3: CTIRLGETQYF. Written as DNA, the CDR3 is TGCACCATACGCTTGGGGGAGACCCAGTACTTC.

The V and J genes are TRBV4-3 and TRBJ2-7; no reliable D call. Germline V gene lookup returns CDR1 LGHNA and CDR2 YSLEER. Trimming took off 0 bases at V and 1 base at J, with 7 bases between the two ends. The CDR3 is 14 amino acids. The CDR3 region is CASSQERSSYEQYF. CDR3 DNA sequence: TGCGCCAGCAGCCAAGAAAGGAGTTCCTACGAGCAGTACTTC.

V gene TRBV30 combines with J gene TRBJ1-2; TRBD1 matches 9 bases. V lost 0 bases to trimming and J lost 8 bases; unmatched junction nucleotides: 10. The CDR3 totals 15 residues. Germline CDR1 reads GTSNPN; CDR2 reads SVGIG (reference sequence). The CDR3 coding sequence is TGTGCCTGGAGTGTACTTGTTGGGACAGGGAGCGGCTACACCTTC. Translating gives CAWSVLVGTGSGYTF. Drawing the rest from reference TRBV30 and TRBJ1-2, the complete variable domain is SQTIHQWPATLVQPVGSPLSLECTVEGTSNPNLYWYRQAAGRGLQLLFYSVGIGQISSEVPQNLSASRPQDRQFILSSKKLLLSDSGFYLCAWSVLVGTGSGYTFGSGTRLTVV.

The chain recombines TRBV30 with TRBJ1-6; 8 bases are shared with TRBD1. This CDR3 is 14 amino acids long. The V segment lost 3 bases and the J segment 7 bases; nucleotides outside the gene matches: 5. Germline CDR1 and CDR2: GTSNPN and SVGIG (reference sequence). The CDR3 DNA is TGTGCCTGGAGCGGGGGACAGGAGAATTCACCCCTCCACTTT. Protein: CAWSGGQENSPLHF. Together with reference TRBV30 and TRBJ1-6, the CDR3 gives the full variable domain: SQTIHQWPATLVQPVGSPLSLECTVEGTSNPNLYWYRQAAGRGLQLLFYSVGIGQISSEVPQNLSASRPQDRQFILSSKKLLLSDSGFYLCAWSGGQENSPLHFGNGTRLTVT.

V and J are TRBV5-1 and TRBJ2-5; D not certain. Trimming removed 0 bases from V and 4 bases from J, with 13 bases in between. Germline assignment: CDR1 SGHRS and CDR2 YFSETQ. The CDR3 has 15 amino acids. CDR3 amino acids: CASSLGPSLGETQYF. The CDR3 DNA is TGCGCCAGCAGCTTGGGGCCCAGCTTAGGAGAGACCCAGTACTTC.

J is TRBJ2-3 and V is TRBV29-1; TRBD2 matches at 9 bases. From germline, CDR1 is SQVTM and CDR2 ANQGSEA. The CDR3 contains 16 residues. After removal of 7 bases from V and 0 bases from J, the junction contained 11 bases not matched to a gene. CDR3 DNA: TGCAGCGCTGCCCCACTAGCGGGCCGAAGCACAGATACGCAGTATTTT. Its protein product is CSAAPLAGRSTDTQYF.

In its sample, this clone was seen a few times. The identical CDR3 is also encoded by other nucleotide sequences in the sample. This chain links TRBV29-1 with TRBJ2-3, with D uncertain. The V gene's germline CDR1 is SQVTM and CDR2 ANQGSEA. Deletions cut 4 bases from V and 5 bases from J, with 4 bases between. The CDR3 extends over 10 amino acids. The CDR3 sequence is CSVAGDTQYF. CDR3 coding DNA: TGCAGCGTTGCTGGAGATACGCAGTATTTT.

The J gene is TRBJ2-1, the V gene TRBV10-3; D perhaps matches TRBD2 (6 bases). V was clipped by 4 bases and J by 0 bases, with 13 bases between them. From germline, CDR1 is ENHRY and CDR2 SYGVKD. CDR3 length equals 16 residues. The CDR3 DNA is TGTGCCATCAGTGCCTCGGGGGAGAGCTCCTACAATGAGCAGTTCTTC. Protein sequence: CAISASGESSYNEQFF.

A few counts support this clone. The chain has TRBV29-1 and TRBJ2-5; D call uncertain. The CDR3 length is 14 residues. V lost 3 bases to trimming and J lost 3 bases, with 14 bases between them. Germline CDR1 reads SQVTM; CDR2 reads ANQGSEA. CDR3 in DNA: TGCAGCGTTGACGGTACAAAATTGGAAGAGACCCAGTACTTC. As protein: CSVDGTKLEETQYF.

The chain combines TRBV23-1 with TRBJ2-7; TRBD1 aligns across 10 bases. TRBV23-1 is labeled an ORF, and its function is uncertain. V gave up 4 bases and J gave up 0 bases; unmatched junction bases: 6. The CDR3 contains 16 residues. CDR3 bases: TGCGCCAGCAGTCGAAGGGACAGGGGTTCCTCCTACGAGCAGTACTTC. It encodes CASSRRDRGSSYEQYF.

V gene TRBV13 combines with J gene TRBJ2-3; 9 bases map to TRBD2. The CDR3 is 14 amino acids. After removal of 5 bases from V and 3 bases from J, the junction contained 3 bases not matched to a gene. Per germline, CDR1 PRHDT and CDR2 FYEKMQ (reference sequence). DNA for the CDR3: TGTGCCAGCAGCCGCGGGGGGGTGACAGATACGCAGTATTTT. This codes for CASSRGGVTDTQYF.

The rearrangement links TRBV7-2 to TRBJ2-3, with D hard to call. The CDR3 totals 14 residues. The germline V gene has CDR1 SGHTA and CDR2 FQGNSA. V was clipped by 2 bases and J by 0 bases, with 6 bases between them. CDR3 sequence reads: CASSLRASTDTQYF. CDR3 DNA: TGTGCCAGCAGCTTACGGGCTAGCACAGATACGCAGTATTTT.

This rearrangement joins TRBV19 to TRBJ2-3; 12 bases fit TRBD2. Germline assignment: CDR1 LNHDA and CDR2 SQIVND (reference sequence). The CDR3 covers 16 residues. Unmatched junction bases numbered 4, after V lost 5 bases and J lost 1 base. The DNA of the CDR3 is TGTGCCAGTAGTTCTGGACTAGCGGGGCGCACAGATACGCAGTATTTT. It translates to CASSSGLAGRTDTQYF.

This chain joins TRBV15 and TRBJ2-7; D gene unclear. Trimming took off 5 bases at V and 2 bases at J, with 7 bases between the two ends. Germline loops: CDR1 LNHNV, CDR2 YYDKDF (reference sequence). CDR3 length: 12 residues. CDR3 region: CATSSPAYEQYF. CDR3 DNA sequence: TGTGCCACCAGCTCGCCCGCCTACGAGCAGTACTTC.

This clone has just a few counts. This sequence joins TRBV30 and TRBJ1-1; the D gene is possibly TRBD1 (5 bases). V shed 3 bases and J shed 0 bases, with 11 bases lying between them. CDR3 length: 14 amino acids. Germline V gene lookup returns CDR1 GTSNPN and CDR2 SVGIG (reference sequence). The CDR3 DNA is TGTGCCTGGAGCTGGGACCCCATGAACACTGAAGCTTTCTTT. Its translation: CAWSWDPMNTEAFF.

The V and J genes are TRBV7-2 and TRBJ1-1; D is perhaps TRBD1 (6 bases). Trimming left V 1 base short and J 3 bases short, with 9 bases between. The CDR3 contains 14 residues. Germline CDR1 and CDR2: SGHTA and FQGNSA. The CDR3 DNA sequence: TGTGCCAGCAGCTTAGACGCAGGGGACACTGAAGCTTTCTTT. This gives the protein CASSLDAGDTEAFF.